The 14 T cell receptor beta chains below come from one sample, sequenced in a study of T cell responses to AZD1222 COVID-19 vaccine. The protocol was immunoSEQ multiplex PCR, while the TCRdb copy is restricted to in-frame clones and leaves out a portion. Counted here are 75,000 to 100,000 clones, around 88% occurring once; the ten biggest clones make up under 13%. This specimen was peripheral blood, taken on day 0 of MenACWY control vaccination. These receptors all stem from an adult in good health.

The chain combines TRBV29-1 with TRBJ2-7; 9 bases match TRBD1. Germline CDR1 and CDR2: SQVTM and ANQGSEA. The trim removed 5 bases at V and 9 bases at J, leaving 20 bases unmatched. CDR3 length: 16 amino acids. DNA of the CDR3: TGCAGCGTTTACGTCCCGGGACAGGGAGGGGCGAGAACGCAGTACTTC. Residues: CSVYVPGQGGARTQYF.

The sample holds one count of this clone. This chain connects TRBV25-1 to TRBJ1-4; tentative D call: TRBD1 (5 bases). Per germline, CDR1 MGHDK and CDR2 SYGVNS. This CDR3 has 16 amino acids. The V and J ends lost 3 bases and 8 bases respectively, with 19 bases between them. The CDR3: CASSEFGGRGVEKLFF. Here the CDR3 DNA reads TGTGCCAGCAGTGAGTTCGGGGGTAGAGGGGTGGAAAAACTGTTTTTT.

The chain couples TRBV5-6 to TRBJ1-4; D is ambiguous. V lost 0 bases and J 8 bases, leaving 5 bases between the germline ends. The CDR3 has 12 amino acids. Germline loops: CDR1 SGHDT, CDR2 YYEEEE. The CDR3 DNA sequence: TGTGCCAGCAGCTTGGCTGGGGAAAAACTGTTTTTT. It codes for CASSLAGEKLFF.

The rearrangement links TRBV5-1 to TRBJ1-1; D uncertain. The CDR3 length is 15 residues. Trimming shortened V by 0 bases and J by 2 bases, and 11 bases separated the two germline ends. Germline V gene data show CDR1 as SGHRS and CDR2 as YFSETQ. CDR3 residues: CASSLGRAINTEAFF. CDR3 DNA: TGCGCCAGCAGCTTGGGGAGGGCCATTAACACTGAAGCTTTCTTT.

This chain connects TRBV6-6 to TRBJ2-7, with a weak D call TRBD1 (6 bases). This CDR3 is 15 amino acids long. The V gene's germline CDR1 is MNHNY and CDR2 SVGAGI (reference sequence). V was cut by 5 bases and J by 5 bases, with 19 bases left in between. CDR3 sequence: CASSPPHQGSDEQYF. Written as DNA, the CDR3 is TGTGCCAGCAGTCCTCCCCATCAGGGGTCTGACGAGCAGTACTTC.

The chain is built from TRBV5-1 and TRBJ1-1; 10 positions match TRBD1. The CDR3 is 15 amino acids. V lost 3 bases and J lost 11; bases outside the gene matches: 13. Germline CDR1 SGHRS, CDR2 YFSETQ. This CDR3 reads CASSSNPGTGAGAFF. CDR3 bases: TGCGCCAGCAGCTCAAACCCCGGGACAGGGGCTGGGGCTTTCTTT.

As for this clone: No conserved phenylalanine or tryptophan ends this CDR3, so it is likely a read error. The DNA is left out, because the CDR3 cannot be placed on it with certainty; the CDR3 is given as TCRdb lists it. This chain uses TRBV28 with TRBJ2-7. A total of 13 residues make up the CDR3, ends included. In germline, CDR1 is MDHEN, CDR2 SYDVKM. CDR3 region: CASSSPRKVPFPL.

This rearrangement joins TRBV7-9 to TRBJ1-6; the match to TRBD1 covers 7 bases. V lost 6 bases, J lost 7 bases, and 6 bases stayed unmatched. CDR1 and CDR2 from the germline V gene are SEHNR and FQNEAQ (reference sequence). This CDR3 region has 14 residues. In DNA, the CDR3 is TGTGCCAGCAGGACCGGGACAGCCAATTCACCCCTCCACTTT. Residues: CASRTGTANSPLHF.

CDR3 sequence (DNA): TGTGCCAGCAGCCGGGACAGGGAGACCTACGAGCAGTACTTC. The encoded protein is CASSRDRETYEQYF. The chain is built from TRBV5-4 and TRBJ2-7, with TRBD1 identical over 9 bases. There are 14 residues in the CDR3. J was trimmed by 2 bases and V by 4 bases; bases with no gene match: 4. CDR1 and CDR2 (germline): SGHNT, YYREEE (reference sequence).

V is TRBV5-1 and J is TRBJ1-5, with no clear D. CDR1 and CDR2 from the germline V gene are SGHRS and YFSETQ. Trimming took 0 bases from V and 5 from J, leaving 12 bases between them. This CDR3 spans 15 amino acids. The CDR3 here is CASSLGQAPDQPQHF. CDR3 DNA: TGCGCCAGCAGCTTGGGTCAGGCGCCTGATCAGCCCCAGCATTTT.

J is TRBJ2-5 and V is TRBV18, with D uncertain. The CDR3 consists of 14 residues. Germline V gene data show CDR1 as KGHSH and CDR2 as LQKENI. The germline V and J ends were trimmed by 1 base and 1 base, with 7 bases remaining between them. The CDR3 loop is CASSPRSAQETQYF. CDR3 bases: TGTGCCAGCTCACCACGGTCAGCCCAAGAGACCCAGTACTTC.

This chain joins TRBV6-5 and TRBJ2-7; a weak D match, TRBD1 (6 bases). The V and J ends lost 3 bases and 2 bases respectively, with 14 bases between them. The CDR3 extends over 15 amino acids. The V gene's germline CDR1 is MNHEY and CDR2 SVGAGI. The CDR3 is CASSYVGALAYEQYF. CDR3 DNA: TGTGCCAGCAGTTATGTGGGGGCGCTCGCCTACGAGCAGTACTTC.

The rearrangement uses TRBV28 and TRBJ2-5; D tentatively fits TRBD1 or TRBD2 (6 bases each). V was clipped by 8 bases and J by 5 bases, with 15 bases between them. Germline CDR1 MDHEN, CDR2 SYDVKM. CDR3 length equals 13 residues. For the CDR3, the DNA is TGTGCCAGCTCCGAGGGGGGTTTGGAGACCCAGTACTTC. Encoded protein: CASSEGGLETQYF.

This chain connects TRBV5-1 to TRBJ1-2, with 7 bases matching TRBD1. V gave up 4 bases and J gave up 3 bases; unmatched junction bases: 9. This CDR3 has 15 residues. Germline CDR1 is SGHRS and CDR2 is YFSETQ. DNA for the CDR3: TGCGCCAGCAGCCCCCTGACAGGGACCGACTATGGCTACACCTTC. Its translation is CASSPLTGTDYGYTF.